This TCR beta chain originates from a study of blood T cell repertoires in COVID-19 (dated by TCRdb to 2020 to 2022). For the wider study: The collaborator samples originated in the United States, Italy and Spain and spanned the acute and convalescent phases of COVID-19. The material from the prospective study consisted of cDNA or gDNA derived from T cells, B-cell-depleted T cells, or PBMCs. Subjects who had been exposed to COVID-19, were actively infected with it, or had recovered from it provided the deeply sampled blood TCRbeta repertoires that made up the dataset. The repertoires were made available in a free public database intended to serve as a resource for research on the immune response to SARS-CoV-2. The samples were drawn from the first 160 participants of the ongoing ImmuneRACE study and from over a thousand subjects provided by 6 global collaborators. A de-identified subject ID, COVID-19 status, age in years and sex were almost always included in the sample metadata. Where HLA class I and class II types were available, the types were taken from metadata supplied by the sample provider, not from assay-based typing.

This clone came up a few times. This receptor's antigen is unknown. No clone much larger than this one lies a single base away; base qualities are absent. Samples from volunteer blood donors who had recovered from COVID-19 were contributed by a second Seattle source. Collaborating institutions collected whole blood in K2EDTA tubes following their own protocols. Collaborator samples were shipped for TCRbeta analysis as frozen whole blood, isolated PBMCs, or DNA extracted from either sample type. The full study reports these points: The quantity of clinical and demographic metadata differed by source and by participant and was supplied without curation.

CDR1 LGHDT and CDR2 YNNKEL are derived from the germline V gene (reference sequence). Trimming leaves V shorter by 3 bases and J shorter by 5 bases, with the junction holding 8 bases beyond the gene matches. From its cysteine to its phenylalanine, the CDR3 spans 15 amino acids. The entry retains the CDR3 DNA only, 45 bases that are in frame from base 1. The immunoSEQ Assay, a bias-controlled multiplex PCR, was used to amplify TCRbeta CDR3 regions from genomic DNA. Turning to the authors' computational methods: The number of nucleated cells in each sample was estimated by amplification of reference gene primers within the assay. To quantify the absolute abundance of each unique TCRbeta CDR3 rearrangement, sequence reads were collapsed and filtered. For each sample, productive Simpson clonality was calculated as the square root of Simpson's diversity index across productive rearrangements. TCRdb mirrors the immuneACCESS table, restricted to in-frame sequences. Some clones are absent from its copies; in checked studies, under half trace to an unresolved V gene, and the reason for the others is unknown. The V and J calls and clone size are taken from that table; D and trimming were inferred from the DNA. For this sample there are around 200,000 clones; approximately 90% appear just once. Approximately 6.2% of the sample rests with the top ten.

The sample comprised peripheral blood. The source is a man in his 60s who had recovered from COVID-19. Recombination connected TRBV3-1 (or the pseudogene TRBV3-2) to TRBJ2-5; 8 bases in the junction line up with TRBD2. This receptor carries the CDR3 CASSQGAGGGETQYF. The base sequence is TGTGCCAGCAGCCAGGGGGCGGGAGGAGGGGAGACCCAGTACTTC.